This TCR beta chain appears in the sequencing data of a study of CD8 T cells in Susac syndrome. Reverse transcription of roughly 0.5 to 1 ug RNA was carried out with random hexamers. TCRdb independently ran MiXCR on the immunoSEQ multiplex PCR reads; one entry per CDR3 protein. The table shows roughly 130,000 distinct CDR3 sequences, with 95% occurring only once. Blood CD8+ and CD4+ T cells underwent high-throughput TCR beta sequencing. Germline assignment: CDR1 SQVTM and CDR2 ANQGSEA. CDR3 length: 12 residues. The V gene lost 6 bases and the J gene lost 5 bases, with 12 bases spanning the gap. The source is a human donor with multiple sclerosis. Material for sequencing was CD4+ T cells from PBMCs. This rearrangement joins TRBV29-1 to TRBJ2-3; D is undetermined. In nucleotides, the CDR3 is TGCAGCGTCCAGAGCGTTATAGATACGCAGTATTTT. This codes for CSVQSVIDTQYF.